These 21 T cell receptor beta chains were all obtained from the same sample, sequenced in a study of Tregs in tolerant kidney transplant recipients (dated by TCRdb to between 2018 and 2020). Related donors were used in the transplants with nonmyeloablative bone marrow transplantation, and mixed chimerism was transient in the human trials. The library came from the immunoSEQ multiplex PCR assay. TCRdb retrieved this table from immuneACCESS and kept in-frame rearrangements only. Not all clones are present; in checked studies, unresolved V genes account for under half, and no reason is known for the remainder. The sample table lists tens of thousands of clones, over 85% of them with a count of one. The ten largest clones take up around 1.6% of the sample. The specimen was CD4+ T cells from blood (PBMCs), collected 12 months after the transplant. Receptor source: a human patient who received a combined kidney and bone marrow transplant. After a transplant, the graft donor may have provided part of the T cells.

CDR3 sequence: CSVIGLRGKGEEEQFF. The DNA for the CDR3 is TGCAGCGTTATCGGGTTACGGGGGAAAGGGGAAGAGGAGCAGTTCTTC. This chain connects TRBV29-1 to TRBJ2-1; D might be TRBD2 (6 bases). The germline V and J ends were trimmed by 5 bases and 10 bases, with 27 bases remaining between them. This CDR3 comprises 16 residues. Per the germline V gene, CDR1 is SQVTM and CDR2 is ANQGSEA.

For the CDR3, the DNA is TGTGCCAGCAGCTGGGACACTAACTATGGCTACACCTTC. Its translation is CASSWDTNYGYTF. V is TRBV5-4 and J is TRBJ1-2, with D tentatively TRBD1 (6 bases). Trimming took 3 bases from V and 0 from J, leaving 6 bases between them. CDR1 and CDR2 (germline): SGHNT, YYREEE (reference sequence). The CDR3 loop spans 13 amino acids.

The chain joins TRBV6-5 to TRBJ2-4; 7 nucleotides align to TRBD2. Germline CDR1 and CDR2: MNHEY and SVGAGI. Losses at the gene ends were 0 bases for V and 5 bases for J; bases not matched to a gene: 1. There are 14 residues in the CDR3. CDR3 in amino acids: CASSYSTSENIQYF. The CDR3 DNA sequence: TGTGCCAGCAGTTACTCTACTAGCGAAAACATTCAGTACTTC.

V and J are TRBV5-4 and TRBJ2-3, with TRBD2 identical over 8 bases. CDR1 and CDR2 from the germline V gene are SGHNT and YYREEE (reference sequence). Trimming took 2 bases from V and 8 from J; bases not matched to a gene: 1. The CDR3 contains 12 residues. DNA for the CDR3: TGTGCCAGCAGCTTTACTAGCGGTACGCAGTATTTT. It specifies CASSFTSGTQYF.

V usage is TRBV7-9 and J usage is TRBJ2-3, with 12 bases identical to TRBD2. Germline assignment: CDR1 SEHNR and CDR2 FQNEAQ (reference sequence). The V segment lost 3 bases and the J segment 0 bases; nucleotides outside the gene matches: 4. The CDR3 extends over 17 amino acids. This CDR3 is CASSLAGTSGSTDTQYF. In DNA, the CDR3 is TGTGCCAGCAGCTTGGCTGGGACTAGCGGGAGCACAGATACGCAGTATTTT.

The CDR3 DNA follows: TGCGCCAGCAGTTTCGGGAGCCTCTCCTACAATGAGCAGTTCTTC. Amino acids: CASSFGSLSYNEQFF. The chain links TRBV5-1 to TRBJ2-1, with D possibly TRBD2 on 6 matching bases. Trimming cost V 5 bases and J 0 bases, with 12 bases left between them. The CDR3 is made up of 15 amino acids. Germline lookup yields CDR1 SGHRS and CDR2 YFSETQ.

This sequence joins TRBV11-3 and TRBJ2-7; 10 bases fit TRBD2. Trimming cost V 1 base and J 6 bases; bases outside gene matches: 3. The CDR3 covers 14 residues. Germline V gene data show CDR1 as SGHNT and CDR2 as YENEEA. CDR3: CASSLGRTSGEQYF. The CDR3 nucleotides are TGTGCCAGCAGCTTAGGCAGGACTAGCGGCGAGCAGTACTTC. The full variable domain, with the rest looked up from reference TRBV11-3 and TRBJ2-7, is EAGVVQSPRYKIIEKKQPVAFWCNPISGHNTLYWYLQNLGQGPELLIRYENEEAVDDSQLPKDRFSAERLKGVDSTLKIQPAELGDSAVYLCASSLGRTSGEQYFGPGTRLTVT.

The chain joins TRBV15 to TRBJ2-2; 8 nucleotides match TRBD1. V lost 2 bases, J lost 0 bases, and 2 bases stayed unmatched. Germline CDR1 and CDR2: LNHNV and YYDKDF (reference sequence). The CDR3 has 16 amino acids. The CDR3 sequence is CATSRRQGSNTGELFF. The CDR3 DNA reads TGTGCCACCAGCAGAAGACAGGGGTCGAACACCGGGGAGCTGTTTTTT.

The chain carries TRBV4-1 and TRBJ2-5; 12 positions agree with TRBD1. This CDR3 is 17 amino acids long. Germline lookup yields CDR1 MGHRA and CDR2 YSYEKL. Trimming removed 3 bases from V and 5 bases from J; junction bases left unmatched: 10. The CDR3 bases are TGCGCCAGCAGCCAGGGGACAGGGGGCGAGGGGCTGGAGACCCAGTACTTC. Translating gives CASSQGTGGEGLETQYF.

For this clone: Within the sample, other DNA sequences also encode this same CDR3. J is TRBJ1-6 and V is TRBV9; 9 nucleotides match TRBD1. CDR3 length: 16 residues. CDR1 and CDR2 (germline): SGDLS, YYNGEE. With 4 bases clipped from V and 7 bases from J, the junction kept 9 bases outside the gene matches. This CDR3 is CASSLRTGELNSPLHF. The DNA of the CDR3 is TGTGCCAGCAGCCTCCGGACAGGGGAGTTGAATTCACCCCTCCACTTT.

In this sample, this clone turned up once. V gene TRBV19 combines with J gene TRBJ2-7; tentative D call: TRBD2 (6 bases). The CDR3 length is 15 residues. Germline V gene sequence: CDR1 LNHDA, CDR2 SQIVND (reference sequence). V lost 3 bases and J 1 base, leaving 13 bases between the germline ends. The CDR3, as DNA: TGTGCCAGTAGTATCACGAGCGGGCCTTCCTACGAGCAGTACTTC. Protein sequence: CASSITSGPSYEQYF. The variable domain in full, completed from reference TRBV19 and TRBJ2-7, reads DGGITQSPKYLFRKEGQNVTLSCEQNLNHDAMYWYRQDPGQGLRLIYYSQIVNDFQKGDIAEGYSVSREKKESFPLTVTSAQKNPTAFYLCASSITSGPSYEQYFGPGTRLTVT.

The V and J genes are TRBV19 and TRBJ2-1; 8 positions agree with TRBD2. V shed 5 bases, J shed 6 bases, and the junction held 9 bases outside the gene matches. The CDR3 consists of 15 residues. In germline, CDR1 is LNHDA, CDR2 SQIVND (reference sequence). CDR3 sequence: CASSVTSDPFNEQFF. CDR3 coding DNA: TGTGCCAGTAGTGTGACTAGCGACCCGTTCAATGAGCAGTTCTTC.

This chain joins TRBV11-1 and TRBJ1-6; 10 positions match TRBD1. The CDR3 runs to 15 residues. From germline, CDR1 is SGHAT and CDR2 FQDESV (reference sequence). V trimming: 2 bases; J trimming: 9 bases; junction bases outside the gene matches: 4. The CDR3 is CASSLRDRGGSPLHF. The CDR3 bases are TGTGCCAGCAGCTTACGGGACAGGGGCGGTTCACCCCTCCACTTT.

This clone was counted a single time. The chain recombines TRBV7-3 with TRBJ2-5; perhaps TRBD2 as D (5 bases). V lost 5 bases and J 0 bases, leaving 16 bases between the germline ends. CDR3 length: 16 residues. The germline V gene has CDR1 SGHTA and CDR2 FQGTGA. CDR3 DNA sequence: TGTGCCAGCAGCCCCGGGGTTTCCCTATACCAAGAGACCCAGTACTTC. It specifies CASSPGVSLYQETQYF.

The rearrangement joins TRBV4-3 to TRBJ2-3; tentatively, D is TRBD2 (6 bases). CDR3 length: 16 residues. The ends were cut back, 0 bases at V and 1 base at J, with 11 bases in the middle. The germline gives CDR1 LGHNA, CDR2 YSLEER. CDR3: CASSQDSWGGTDTQYF. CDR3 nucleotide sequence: TGCGCCAGCAGCCAAGATTCATGGGGGGGCACAGATACGCAGTATTTT.

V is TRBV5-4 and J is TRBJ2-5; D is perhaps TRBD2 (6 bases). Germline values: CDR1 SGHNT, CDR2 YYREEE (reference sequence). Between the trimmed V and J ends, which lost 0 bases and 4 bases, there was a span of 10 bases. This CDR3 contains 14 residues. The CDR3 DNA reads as TGTGCCAGCAGCTTGGCGGGGGTTGGAGAGACCCAGTACTTC. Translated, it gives CASSLAGVGETQYF.

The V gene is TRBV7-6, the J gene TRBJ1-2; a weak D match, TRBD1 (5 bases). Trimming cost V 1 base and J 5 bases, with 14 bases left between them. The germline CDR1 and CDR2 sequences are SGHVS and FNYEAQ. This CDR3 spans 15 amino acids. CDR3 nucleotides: TGTGCCAGCAGCTTAGATCGGTGGGGCCAATATGGCTACACCTTC. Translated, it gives CASSLDRWGQYGYTF.

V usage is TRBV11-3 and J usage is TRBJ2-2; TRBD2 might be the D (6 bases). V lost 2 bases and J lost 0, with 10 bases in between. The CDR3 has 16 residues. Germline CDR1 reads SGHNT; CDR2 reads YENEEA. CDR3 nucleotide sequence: TGTGCCAGCAGCTTACGCGGGGCAACGAACACCGGGGAGCTGTTTTTT. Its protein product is CASSLRGATNTGELFF.

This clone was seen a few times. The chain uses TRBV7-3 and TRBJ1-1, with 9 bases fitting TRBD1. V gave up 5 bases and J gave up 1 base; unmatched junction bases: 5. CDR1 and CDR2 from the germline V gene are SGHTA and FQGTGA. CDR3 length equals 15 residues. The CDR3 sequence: CASSATGGTNTEAFF. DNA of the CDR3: TGTGCCAGCAGCGCGACAGGGGGAACGAACACTGAAGCTTTCTTT.

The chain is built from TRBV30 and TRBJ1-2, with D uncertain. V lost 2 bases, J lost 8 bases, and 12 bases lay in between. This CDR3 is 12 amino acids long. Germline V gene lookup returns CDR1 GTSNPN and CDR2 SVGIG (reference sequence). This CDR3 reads CAWSLEGGGYTF. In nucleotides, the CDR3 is TGTGCCTGGAGTTTAGAGGGTGGCGGCTACACCTTC.

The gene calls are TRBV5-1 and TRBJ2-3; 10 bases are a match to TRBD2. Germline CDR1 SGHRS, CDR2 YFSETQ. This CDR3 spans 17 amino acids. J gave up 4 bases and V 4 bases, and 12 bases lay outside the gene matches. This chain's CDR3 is CASSQQPIAGGPDTQYF. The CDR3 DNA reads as TGCGCCAGCAGCCAACAACCAATAGCGGGGGGCCCAGATACGCAGTATTTT.